This is a list of T cell receptor beta chains from one sample in a study of CD8 T cells in ankylosing spondylitis. MiXCR was run by TCRdb on the 5' RACE reads, yielding one entry per CDR3 protein. The sample includes 250,000 to 350,000 distinct CDR3 sequences, around 21% of them seen just once. The specimen was blood, either unsorted or a sorted T cell fraction (not recorded which). These receptors all come from a female donor with ankylosing spondylitis or in good health (not recorded which). Both conserved end residues are part of each CDR3. A D gene is named only where the DNA matches it firmly. Clone size is stated in some rows and not others, as once, few, many or a class when expanded.

size	V	J	D	DNA	CDR3
few	TRBV6-5	TRBJ2-1	NA	TGTGCCAGCAGTTACCATCTAGGCCAGGGGGGGGACAATGAGCAGTTCTTC	CASSYHLGQGGDNEQFF
NA	TRBV15	TRBJ1-5	NA	TGTGCCACCAGCAGAGATCCGGCACCCCTTAGCAATCAGCCCCAGCATTTT	CATSRDPAPLSNQPQHF
NA	TRBV7-2	TRBJ2-1	TRBD2	TGTGCCAGCAGCTTAGCGGGACTAGCTATCTACAATGAGCAGTTCTTC	CASSLAGLAIYNEQFF
few	TRBV25-1	TRBJ2-1	NA	TGTGCCAGCAGTGCCTCGGGGAGGGGGGGAGTCGGTAGCGATGAGCAGTTCTTC	CASSASGRGGVGSDEQFF
NA	TRBV6-6	TRBJ2-5	NA	TGTGCCAGCAGCAAAAGGGGGGAAGAGACCCAGTACTTC	CASSKRGEETQYF
NA	TRBV6-2/TRBV6-3	TRBJ1-5	NA	TGTGCCAGCGGCAACAGAAATAATCAGCCCCAGCATTTT	CASGNRNNQPQHF
NA	TRBV12-3/TRBV12-4	TRBJ2-3	NA	TGTGCCAGCACCACGCGCCTTAGTGATACGCAGTATTTT	CASTTRLSDTQYF
NA	TRBV6-1	TRBJ2-5	NA	TGTGCCAGCAGGTGGGCCCAGGAGACCCAGTACTTC	CASRWAQETQYF
NA	TRBV6-1	TRBJ1-1	NA	TGTGCCAGCAGAATCGACTGGGATGGGACTGAAGCTTTCTTT	CASRIDWDGTEAFF
NA	TRBV19	TRBJ2-1	NA	TGTGCCAGTAGTATTGGCAATGAGCAGTTCTTC	CASSIGNEQFF
NA	TRBV28	TRBJ2-6	NA	TGTGCCAGCAGTTCCCCCGCCGGGACACAAAGCTCTGGGGCCAACGTCCTGACTTTC	CASSSPAGTQSSGANVLTF
few	TRBV5-1	TRBJ2-7	TRBD1	TGCGCCAGCAGGACAGGGAGTAGGTACGAGCAGTACTTC	CASRTGSRYEQYF
NA	TRBV27	TRBJ2-1	NA	TGTGCCAGCAGTTTACCCGCGGGGGAGCAGTTCTTC	CASSLPAGEQFF
few	TRBV11-2	TRBJ2-3	NA	TGTGCCAGCAGCTTAGAGTTCACAGATACGCAGTATTTT	CASSLEFTDTQYF
NA	TRBV7-9	TRBJ2-7	NA	TGTGCCAGCAGTCTATCCGGGACGCTAAGTTACGAGCAGTACTTC	CASSLSGTLSYEQYF
few	TRBV10-3	TRBJ2-2	TRBD1	TGTGCCATCAGCGGACAGGGAGACACCGGGGAGCTGTTTTTT	CAISGQGDTGELFF
many	TRBV9	TRBJ2-1	NA	TGTGCCAGCAGCGCCCGGGACGGGCCCAACAATGAGCAGTTCTTC	CASSARDGPNNEQFF
NA	TRBV20-1	TRBJ2-3	NA	TGCAGTGCAATGATGGGCGGGATCACAGATACGCAGTATTTT	CSAMMGGITDTQYF
few	TRBV7-2	TRBJ2-1	TRBD1	TGTGCCAGCAGCCCTACGGGACAGGGCGGGAATGAGCAGTTCTTC	CASSPTGQGGNEQFF
NA	TRBV20-1	TRBJ2-3	NA	TGCAGTGCTAGAGGGGGCCTAACAGATACGCAGTATTTT	CSARGGLTDTQYF
many	TRBV6-5	TRBJ1-1	NA	TGTGCCAGCGCAAGGGGGAACACTGAAGCTTTCTTT	CASARGNTEAFF
few	TRBV29-1	TRBJ2-1	TRBD1	TGCAGCGTTGCCGGACAGGGTCTCGGGGAGCAGTTCTTC	CSVAGQGLGEQFF
few	TRBV12-3/TRBV12-4	TRBJ2-3	NA	TGTGCCAGCAGTCCCCACTCTCCAACGCAAACAGATACGCAGTATTTT	CASSPHSPTQTDTQYF
NA	TRBV6-5	TRBJ2-1	NA	TGTGCCAGCAGTTCGACTTACCTAGCGATGGATGAGCAGTTCTTC	CASSSTYLAMDEQFF
NA	TRBV2	TRBJ1-1	NA	TGTGCCAGCATGCCCCAATGGGGGAACACTGAAGCTTTCTTT	CASMPQWGNTEAFF
NA	TRBV20-1	TRBJ2-7	NA	TGCAGTGCCGCCCGTGGGTACGAGCAGTACTTC	CSAARGYEQYF
NA	TRBV30	TRBJ1-5	NA	TGTGCCTGGAGTGAAGGTCGGAGCAATCAGCCCCAGCATTTT	CAWSEGRSNQPQHF
NA	TRBV28	TRBJ2-1	TRBD1	TGTGCCAGCAGTTTATGGGACAGGGGTATTGGCGAGCAGTTCTTC	CASSLWDRGIGEQFF